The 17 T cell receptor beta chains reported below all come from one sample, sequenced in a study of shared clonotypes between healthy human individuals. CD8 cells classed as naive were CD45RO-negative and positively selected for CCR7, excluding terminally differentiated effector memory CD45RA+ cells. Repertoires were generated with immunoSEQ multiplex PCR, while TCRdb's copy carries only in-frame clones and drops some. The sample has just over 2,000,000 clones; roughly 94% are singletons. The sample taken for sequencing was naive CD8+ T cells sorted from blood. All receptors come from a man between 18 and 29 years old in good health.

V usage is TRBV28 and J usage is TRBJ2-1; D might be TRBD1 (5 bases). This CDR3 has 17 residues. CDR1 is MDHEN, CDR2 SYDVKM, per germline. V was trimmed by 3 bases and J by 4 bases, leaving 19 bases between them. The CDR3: CASSFPPQGSQYNEQFF. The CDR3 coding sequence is TGTGCCAGCAGTTTCCCCCCTCAGGGTAGCCAATACAATGAGCAGTTCTTC.

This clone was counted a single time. The CDR3 loop reads CASSLSGPHYEQYF. The CDR3 coding sequence is TGTGCCAGCAGCTTATCCGGGCCGCACTACGAGCAGTACTTC. J is TRBJ2-7 and V is TRBV7-9; D is unclear. Germline CDR1 and CDR2: SEHNR and FQNEAQ (reference sequence). The CDR3 runs to 14 residues. Trimming removed 2 bases at V and 3 bases at J, with 11 bases between.

Written as DNA, the CDR3 is TGTGCCAGCAGCTATTCCGAGGGTTACGAGCAGTACTTC. It yields the protein CASSYSEGYEQYF. The chain employs TRBV13 and TRBJ2-7; D possibly corresponds to TRBD2 (5 bases). The CDR3 is 13 residues long. CDR1 PRHDT and CDR2 FYEKMQ come from the germline V gene (reference sequence). V dropped 4 bases and J dropped 4 bases, with 11 bases sitting between them.

CDR3 DNA: TGTGCCAGCAGTTTCGGAGACAGGGCCCCCTACGAGCAGTACTTC. The encoded protein is CASSFGDRAPYEQYF. This chain joins TRBV28 and TRBJ2-7; TRBD1 agrees at 7 bases. The CDR3 runs to 15 residues. Germline values: CDR1 MDHEN, CDR2 SYDVKM. The J segment lost 2 bases and the V segment lost 3 bases, leaving 7 bases of the junction unmatched.

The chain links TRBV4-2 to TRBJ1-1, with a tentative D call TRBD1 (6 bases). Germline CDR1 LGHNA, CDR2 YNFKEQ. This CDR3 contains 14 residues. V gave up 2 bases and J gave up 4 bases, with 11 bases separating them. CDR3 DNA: TGTGCCAGCAGCCAATATGTAGGGGGCACTGAAGCTTTCTTT. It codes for CASSQYVGGTEAFF.

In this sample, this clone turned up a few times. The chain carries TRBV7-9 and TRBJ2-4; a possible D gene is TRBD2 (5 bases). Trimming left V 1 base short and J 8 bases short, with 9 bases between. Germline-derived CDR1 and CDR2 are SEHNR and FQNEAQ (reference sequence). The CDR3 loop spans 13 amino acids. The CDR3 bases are TGTGCCAGCAGCTTAGTCGGGGAGCACATTCAGTACTTC. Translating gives CASSLVGEHIQYF.

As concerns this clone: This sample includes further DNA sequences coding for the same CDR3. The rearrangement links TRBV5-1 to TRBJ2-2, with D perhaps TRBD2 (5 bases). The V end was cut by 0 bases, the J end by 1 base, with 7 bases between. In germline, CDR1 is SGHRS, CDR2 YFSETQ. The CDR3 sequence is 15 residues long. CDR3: CASSLASGNTGELFF. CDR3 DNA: TGCGCCAGCAGCTTGGCCAGCGGGAACACCGGGGAGCTGTTTTTT.

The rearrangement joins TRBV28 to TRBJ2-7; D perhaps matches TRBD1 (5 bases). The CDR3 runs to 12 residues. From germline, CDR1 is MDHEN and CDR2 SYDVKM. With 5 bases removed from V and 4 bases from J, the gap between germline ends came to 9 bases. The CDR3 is CASSTSGYEQYF. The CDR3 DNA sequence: TGTGCCAGCAGTACCTCAGGGTACGAGCAGTACTTC.

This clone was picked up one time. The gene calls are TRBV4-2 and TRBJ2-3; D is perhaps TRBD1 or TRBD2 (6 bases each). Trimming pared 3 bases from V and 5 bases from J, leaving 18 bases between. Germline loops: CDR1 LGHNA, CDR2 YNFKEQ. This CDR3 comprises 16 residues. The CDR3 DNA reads TGTGCCAGCAGCCACCCTTCGGGGGCGGAAGGAGATACGCAGTATTTT. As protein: CASSHPSGAEGDTQYF.

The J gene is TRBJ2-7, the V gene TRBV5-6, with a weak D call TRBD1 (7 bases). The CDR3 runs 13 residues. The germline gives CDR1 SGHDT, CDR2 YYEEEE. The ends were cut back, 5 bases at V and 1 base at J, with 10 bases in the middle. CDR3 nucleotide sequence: TGTGCCAGCAGTCAGGGGGGATCCTACGAGCAGTACTTC. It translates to CASSQGGSYEQYF.

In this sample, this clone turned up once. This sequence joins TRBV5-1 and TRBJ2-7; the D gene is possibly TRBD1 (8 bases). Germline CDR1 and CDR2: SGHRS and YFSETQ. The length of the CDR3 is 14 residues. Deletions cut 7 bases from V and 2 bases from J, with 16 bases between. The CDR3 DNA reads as TGCGCCAGCCGGGCACAGGGGGGGCCCTACGAGCAGTACTTC. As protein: CASRAQGGPYEQYF. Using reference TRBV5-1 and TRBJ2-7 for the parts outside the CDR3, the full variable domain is KAGVTQTPRYLIKTRGQQVTLSCSPISGHRSVSWYQQTPGQGLQFLFEYFSETQRNKGNFPGRFSGRQFSNSRSEMNVSTLELGDSALYLCASRAQGGPYEQYFGPGTRLTVT.

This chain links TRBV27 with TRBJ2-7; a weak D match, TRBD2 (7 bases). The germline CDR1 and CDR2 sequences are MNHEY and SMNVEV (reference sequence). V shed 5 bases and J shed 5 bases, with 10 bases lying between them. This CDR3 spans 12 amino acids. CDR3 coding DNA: TGTGCCAGCAGTGGGGGGGGCCACGAGCAGTACTTC. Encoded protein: CASSGGGHEQYF.

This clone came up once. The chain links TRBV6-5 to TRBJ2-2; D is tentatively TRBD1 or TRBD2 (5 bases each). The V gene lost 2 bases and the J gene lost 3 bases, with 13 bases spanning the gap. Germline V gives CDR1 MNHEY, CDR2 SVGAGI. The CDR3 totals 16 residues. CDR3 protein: CASSYDTGLYTGELFF. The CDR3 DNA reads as TGTGCCAGCAGTTACGATACGGGGCTGTACACCGGGGAGCTGTTTTTT.

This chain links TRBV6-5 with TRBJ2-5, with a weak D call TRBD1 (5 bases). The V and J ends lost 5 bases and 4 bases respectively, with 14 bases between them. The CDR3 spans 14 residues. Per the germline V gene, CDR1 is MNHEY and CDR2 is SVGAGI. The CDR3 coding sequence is TGTGCCAGCAGTGCAAATCCCAGGGTAGAGACCCAGTACTTC. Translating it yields CASSANPRVETQYF.

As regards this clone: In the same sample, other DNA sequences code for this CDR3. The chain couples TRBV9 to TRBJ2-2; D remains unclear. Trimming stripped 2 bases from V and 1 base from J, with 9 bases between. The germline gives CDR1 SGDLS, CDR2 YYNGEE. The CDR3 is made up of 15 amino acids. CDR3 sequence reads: CASSVGSGNTGELFF. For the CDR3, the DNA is TGTGCCAGCAGCGTCGGCTCGGGGAACACCGGGGAGCTGTTTTTT.

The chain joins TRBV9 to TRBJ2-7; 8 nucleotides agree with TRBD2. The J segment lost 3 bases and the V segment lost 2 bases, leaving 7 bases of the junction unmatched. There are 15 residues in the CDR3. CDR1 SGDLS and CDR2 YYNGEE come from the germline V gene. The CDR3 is CASSVYPSGHYEQYF. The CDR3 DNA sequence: TGTGCCAGCAGCGTCTACCCTAGCGGGCACTACGAGCAGTACTTC.

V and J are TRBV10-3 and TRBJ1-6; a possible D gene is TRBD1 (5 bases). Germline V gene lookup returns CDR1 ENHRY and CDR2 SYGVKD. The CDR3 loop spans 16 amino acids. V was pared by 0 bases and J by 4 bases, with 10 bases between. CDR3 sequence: CAISESAGLYNSPLHF. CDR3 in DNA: TGTGCCATCAGTGAGTCGGCGGGACTTTATAATTCACCCCTCCACTTT.